This T cell receptor (beta chain) was observed in a study of control samples from healthy donors and cancer patients. The method was immunoSEQ multiplex PCR; TCRdb's version includes in-frame clones alone and lacks a portion of them. The sample records roughly 180,000 clones, just under 95% being singletons. CDR1 and CDR2 from the germline V gene are WSHSY and SAAADI. CDR3 length equals 13 residues. V was cut by 4 bases and J by 8 bases, with 14 bases left in between. The sequenced sample was blood. This sequence was found in a woman aged 60 to 75 in good health. This chain links TRBV10-2 with TRBJ1-2, with D uncertain. The CDR3 protein is CASSVEGWGGYTF. The CDR3 DNA reads as TGCGCCAGCAGTGTCGAGGGTTGGGGAGGCTACACCTTC.